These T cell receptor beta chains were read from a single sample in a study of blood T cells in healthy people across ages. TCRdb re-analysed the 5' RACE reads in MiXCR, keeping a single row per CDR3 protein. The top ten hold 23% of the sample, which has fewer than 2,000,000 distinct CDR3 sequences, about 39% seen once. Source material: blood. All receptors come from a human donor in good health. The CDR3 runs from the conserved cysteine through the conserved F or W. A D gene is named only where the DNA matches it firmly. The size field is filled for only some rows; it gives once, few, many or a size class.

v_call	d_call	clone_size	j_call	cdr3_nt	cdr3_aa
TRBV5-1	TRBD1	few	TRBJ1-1	TGCGCCAGCAGCTCCGGGACAGGGGGAGTGACTGAAGCTTTCTTT	CASSSGTGGVTEAFF
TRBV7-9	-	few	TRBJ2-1	TGTGCCAGCAGCCCTCCGTTAGAGGGAAATGAGCAGTTCTTC	CASSPPLEGNEQFF
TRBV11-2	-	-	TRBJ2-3	TGTGCCAGCAGCTTAGCGGACAGAAACACAGATACGCAGTATTTT	CASSLADRNTDTQYF
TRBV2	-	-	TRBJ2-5	TGTGCCAGCAGTGAAGCGCTTCAGGGAGAGACCCAGTACTTC	CASSEALQGETQYF
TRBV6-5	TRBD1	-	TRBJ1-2	TGTGCCAGCAGACCCGACAGGGAAGATGGCTACACCTTC	CASRPDREDGYTF
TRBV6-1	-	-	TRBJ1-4	TGTGCCAGCAGTGAGTTTAGGAGGGGTTCACGGGAAAAACTGTTTTTT	CASSEFRRGSREKLFF
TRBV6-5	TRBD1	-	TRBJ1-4	TGTGCCAGCAAAACCGGGACAGGGGGAAGAAATGAAAAACTGTTTTTT	CASKTGTGGRNEKLFF
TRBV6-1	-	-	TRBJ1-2	TGTGCCAGCACCAGGGACCCTCCTAACTATGGCTACACCTTC	CASTRDPPNYGYTF
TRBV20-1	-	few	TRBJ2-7	TGCAGTGCTAGAGACTTTGTCGGGACCTACGAGCAGTACTTC	CSARDFVGTYEQYF
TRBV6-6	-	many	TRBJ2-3	TGTGCCAGCAGTATAGGCCTTAGCACAGATACGCAGTATTTT	CASSIGLSTDTQYF
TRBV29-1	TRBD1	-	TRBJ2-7	TGCAGCGTCAAGACAGGGAGTACCTACGAGCAGTACTTC	CSVKTGSTYEQYF
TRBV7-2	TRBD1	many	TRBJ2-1	TGTGCCAGCAGCTCAACAGGGGGCTCCTACAATGAGCAGTTCTTC	CASSSTGGSYNEQFF
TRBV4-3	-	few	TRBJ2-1	TGCGCCAGCAGCCAAGCGGTTCGGGGCCATGAGCAGTTCTTC	CASSQAVRGHEQFF
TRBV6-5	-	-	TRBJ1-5	TGTGCCAGCAGTTACTCGAGTACTAGTATCCGGCCCCAGCATTTT	CASSYSSTSIRPQHF